Shown below are 8 T cell receptor beta chains from a single sample sequenced in a study of vaccination and CD4 T cells after COVID-19. Sample treatment: approximately 10-day PBMC culture with coronavirus spike peptide pools or control peptides (ViraFEST assay). Unexposed donor CD4+ T cells predated the COVID-19 pandemic, collected 2011-2018. Oncomine TCR Beta short-read sequencing was applied to DNA from cultured CD4+ T cells. TCRdb re-derived calls from the PCR reads in MiXCR, one entry per CDR3 protein. The sample consists of nearly 5,500 distinct CDR3 sequences, approximately 42% of them appearing once. For these TCRs, the target antigens are not known. The specimen sequenced was CD4+ T cells from blood, cultured in vitro. The origin of the receptors is a human donor in good health.

Sample share makes this clonotype large (0.1 to 1%). The gene calls are TRBV9 and TRBJ1-1, with 9 bases identical to TRBD1. This CDR3 is 17 amino acids long. Germline assignment: CDR1 SGDLS and CDR2 YYNGEE. V shed 0 bases and J 6 bases; nucleotides not matched to a gene: 12. The CDR3 here is CASSVDPTGQGRPEAFF. CDR3 bases: TGTGCCAGCAGCGTAGACCCCACGGGACAGGGTAGGCCTGAAGCTTTCTTT.

The genes are TRBV27 and TRBJ1-5, with D perhaps TRBD1 (6 bases). CDR3 size: 15 residues. The germline CDR1 and CDR2 sequences are MNHEY and SMNVEV (reference sequence). The V end lost 3 bases, the J end lost 0 bases, and 9 bases lay between the germline ends. CDR3 coding DNA: TGTGCCAGCAGTTTCAGGGGCGATAGCAATCAGCCCCAGCATTTT. Protein: CASSFRGDSNQPQHF.

The chain uses TRBV29-1 and TRBJ1-1; no clear D. CDR3 size: 14 residues. The germline V and J ends were trimmed by 6 bases and 4 bases, with 18 bases remaining between them. Per the germline V gene, CDR1 is SQVTM and CDR2 is ANQGSEA. CDR3 loop: CSVLYFGIGTEAFF. The CDR3, as DNA: TGCAGCGTCCTATACTTCGGGATTGGCACTGAAGCTTTCTTT.

This clonotype was found a few times. V gene TRBV19 combines with J gene TRBJ1-1; 10 bases map to TRBD1. V shed 4 bases and J 7 bases; nucleotides not matched to a gene: 6. The CDR3 sequence is 14 residues long. Germline V gene sequence: CDR1 LNHDA, CDR2 SQIVND (reference sequence). Written as DNA, the CDR3 is TGTGCCAGTAGTACCGCGGGACAGGGGAATGAAGCTTTCTTT. Protein: CASSTAGQGNEAFF.

This chain links TRBV19 with TRBJ2-2; no definite D call. The CDR3 loop spans 15 amino acids. The germline gives CDR1 LNHDA, CDR2 SQIVND (reference sequence). Trimming cost V 3 bases and J 2 bases, with 10 bases left between them. CDR3 amino acids: CASSISRSNTGELFF. CDR3 coding DNA: TGTGCCAGTAGTATTTCCCGTTCCAACACCGGGGAGCTGTTTTTT.

The gene calls are TRBV27 and TRBJ2-7; TRBD1 might be the D (6 bases). CDR3 size: 14 residues. Germline CDR1 is MNHEY and CDR2 is SMNVEV (reference sequence). V lost 4 bases and J lost 9, with 19 bases in between. The CDR3 reads CASSYGLDSPRQYF. The CDR3 DNA is TGTGCCAGCAGTTATGGGCTGGACAGCCCAAGGCAGTACTTC.

This clonotype turned up a few times. The V and J genes are TRBV7-2 and TRBJ1-2; TRBD1 might be the D (5 bases). Trimming shortened V by 1 base and J by 2 bases, and 14 bases separated the two germline ends. Germline V lookup: CDR1 SGHTA, CDR2 FQGNSA. This CDR3 spans 16 amino acids. CDR3 nucleotide sequence: TGTGCCAGCAGCTTAGTTGGGGGGGGGTCCAACTATGGCTACACCTTC. Translation gives CASSLVGGGSNYGYTF.

J is TRBJ2-3 and V is TRBV7-9, with 7 nucleotides matching TRBD1. This CDR3 contains 14 residues. Germline CDR1 SEHNR, CDR2 FQNEAQ (reference sequence). The trim removed 3 bases at V and 2 bases at J, leaving 2 bases unmatched. CDR3 bases: TGTGCCAGCAGCTTCGACAGGGCCACAGATACGCAGTATTTT. It is translated as CASSFDRATDTQYF.